These T cell receptor beta chains were read from a single sample in a study of T cells in Graves' hyperthyroidism and ophthalmopathy. TCRdb used MiXCR to reprocess the multiplex PCR reads, holding one entry per CDR3 protein. Of around 260,000 distinct CDR3 sequences in the sample, less than 30% were seen once. The sequenced material came from blood. The receptors shown here come from a man aged 35-49 years with Graves' hyperthyroidism that later progressed to Graves' ophthalmopathy. Each CDR3 is given with its conserved first and last residue. A D gene is named only where the DNA matches it firmly. Only part of the rows carry a size: once, few, many, or a class if the clone is expanded.

>TRBJ1-1|-|13|TRBV6-2/TRBV6-3|-
TGTGCCAGCAGTTTTGCAGGGTTAACTGAAGCTTTCTTT
CASSFAGLTEAFF
>TRBJ2-5|TRBD2|16|TRBV24-1|many
TGTGCCACCAGTGACCTTGGACTAGCGGGAGGTGAGACCCAGTACTTC
CATSDLGLAGGETQYF
>TRBJ2-3|-|13|TRBV30|many
TGTGCCATAAGCCTCGTTAGCACAGATACGCAGTATTTT
CAISLVSTDTQYF
>TRBJ2-5|-|15|TRBV9|-
TGTGCCAGCAGCATAGATGTGGGTGTCGTCGAGACCCAGTACTTC
CASSIDVGVVETQYF
>TRBJ1-1|-|12|TRBV6-1|-
TGTGCCAGCACCACGCGAGGGGAAGACGCTTTCTTT
CASTTRGEDAFF
>TRBJ1-1|TRBD1|16|TRBV6-5|many
TGTGCCAGCAGTTACTCCACTTTAACAGGGGGCACTGAAGCTTTCTTT
CASSYSTLTGGTEAFF
>TRBJ2-2|TRBD2|13|TRBV2|many
TGTGCCGGCGAGCGGGAGTATCACGGGGAGCTGTTTTTT
CAGEREYHGELFF
>TRBJ1-5|TRBD1|15|TRBV28|-
TGTGCCAGCAGTCTAGGACAGGGGGCTCGTCAGCCCCAGCATTTT
CASSLGQGARQPQHF
>TRBJ2-2|-|15|TRBV10-3|many
TGTGCCATCAGTGAGGCCGCCCTGAACACCGGGGAGCTGTTTTTT
CAISEAALNTGELFF
>TRBJ2-5|-|16|TRBV28|-
TGTGCCAGCAGTTTAAAGTCCGGGGCAGGGGTAAAGACCCAGTACTTC
CASSLKSGAGVKTQYF
>TRBJ2-2|-|13|TRBV6-2/TRBV6-3|many
TGTGCCAGCACCAACACGAACACCGGGGAGCTGTTTTTT
CASTNTNTGELFF
>TRBJ2-5|TRBD1|14|TRBV12-3/TRBV12-4|-
TGTGCCAGCAGCAAGTCAGGGGGCCCAGAGACCCAGTACTTC
CASSKSGGPETQYF
>TRBJ2-7|TRBD2|13|TRBV6-5|many
TGTGCCAGCAGACTTAGCGGGAGCTACGAGCAGTACTTC
CASRLSGSYEQYF
>TRBJ2-5|TRBD1|14|TRBV20-1|many
TGCAGTGCTCGCAGTCAGGGGGCCCGGGAGACCCAGTACTTC
CSARSQGARETQYF
>TRBJ1-2|-|14|TRBV24-1|many
TGTGCCACCAGTGATGGGGGCGAGGACTATGGCTACACCTTC
CATSDGGEDYGYTF
>TRBJ1-2|TRBD1|17|TRBV28|few
TGTGCCAGCAGTTTGTCTTTACAGGGGGTAACATTTCGTGGCTACACCTTC
CASSLSLQGVTFRGYTF
>TRBJ1-2|-|15|TRBV28|many
TGTGCCAGCAGCACCCCGGGGGGAGCTAACTATGGCTACACCTTC
CASSTPGGANYGYTF
>TRBJ1-3|-|15|TRBV12-3/TRBV12-4|many
TGTGCCAGCAGTCCTCCCGAGTGGACTGGAAACACCATATATTTT
CASSPPEWTGNTIYF
>TRBJ2-4|-|14|TRBV3-1|many
TGTGCCAGCAGCCATCAGTCGGGGGAGGACATTCAGTACTTC
CASSHQSGEDIQYF